This T cell receptor (beta chain) was sequenced during a study of blood T cells in healthy people across ages. Primers used in a second PCR of about 6 to 11 cycles were a sample-barcoded 5' primer and a J-beta primer mix. MiXCR, run by TCRdb on the 5' RACE reads, gives a single entry per CDR3 protein. The data hold hundreds of thousands of distinct CDR3 sequences, with under 40% observed a single time. A note on this clonotype: Antigen unknown.

Overall study findings and caveats: Per million T cells, TCR beta diversity dropped roughly linearly as age increased.

Around 10 milliliters of peripheral blood were drawn from each donor. The specimen was blood. This TCR came from a man aged 18 to 30 in good health.

DNA of the CDR3: TGTGCCAGCAGCATGGACAGGGACTCCTACGAGCAGTACTTC. Encoded protein: CASSMDRDSYEQYF. The chain recombines TRBV13 with TRBJ2-7; 8 nucleotides align to TRBD1. There are 14 residues in the CDR3. Per the germline V gene, CDR1 is PRHDT and CDR2 is FYEKMQ (reference sequence). Trimming removed 5 bases from V and 0 bases from J; junction bases left unmatched: 3.